This TCR beta chain was captured in a study of T cells in tuberculosis (dated by TCRdb to the late 2010s). Turning to the overall study: In the study, CD1B tetramers and high-throughput TCR immunosequencing were combined to characterize T cells specific for the mycobacterial lipid antigen glucose monomycolate (GMM). In a South African clinical cohort, IGRA-negative adolescents, IGRA-positive adolescents with latent tuberculosis and adults with active tuberculosis were compared, with fewer than eleven people in each group.

TCR libraries were generated with the immunoSEQ multiplex PCR assay, using TCR-beta and/or TCR-alpha/delta assays for each sample. The amplified TCR libraries were sequenced on the Illumina high-throughput platform. The authors processed their data as follows. Clustering and dimensionality reduction relied on pairwise TCRdist distances among GMM-specific receptors from T cells that were either sorted ex vivo or expanded in vitro. Each clinical repertoire was scored by mean NN-distance, the average TCRdist to the nearest 10% of tetramer-positive reference sequences. GEM TCR motif frequency was calculated as the fraction of unique TCRs that matched known GEM sequences by V/J usage and CDR3 length. Linear discriminant analysis with leave-one-out cross-validation, implemented in scikit-learn, was used to classify active tuberculosis. The table was pulled from immuneACCESS by TCRdb, which kept in-frame rearrangements only. Such tables lose some clones; where checked, under half of the loss comes from unresolved V genes, and the rest has no known cause. V and J calls and clone size are copied from that table; D and trimming were computed from the DNA. The sample table records 20,000 to 30,000 clones; just under 97% of these occur just once. About 8.6% of the sample rests with the top ten.

Including cysteine and phenylalanine, the CDR3 has 15 amino acids. The CDR3 DNA has 45 bases and is translated from base 1. The germline V gene specifies SGHRS as CDR1 and YFSETQ as CDR2. At the junction V is shortened by 5 bases and J by 3 bases; bases outside the gene matches: 10. Turning to this clone: Which antigen it targets is not known. Nothing much larger sits one base from this clone, and base qualities are not available.

At study entry, a tuberculin skin test and the QuantiFERON-TB GOLD In-Tube IGRA were used to screen adolescents for latent tuberculosis infection. Immunosequencing was performed on unsorted cryopreserved PBMC, with some 100,000 T cells per clinical donor covered on average. Eleven high schools in the Worcester region of the Western Cape, South Africa, served as enrollment sites for adolescents aged 12 to 18 years. Ten or so M. tuberculosis-infected adolescents and about 10 uninfected adolescents, matched for age and sex, were selected. PBMC from adolescents were isolated by density centrifugation from freshly drawn heparinized blood and then cryopreserved. Beyond this particular receptor, the publication reports: With the diverse GMM-specific repertoire as input, a classifier achieved around 90% accuracy (AUROC roughly 0.88), whereas GEM motif frequencies as input gave 70% accuracy. Clinical samples were selected based on which cryopreserved specimens were available, and the active tuberculosis cases were adults whereas the controls were adolescents. The smaller NN-distances were partly driven by shorter CDR3-alpha lengths in active tuberculosis patients, and the difference for TCR-beta did not reach statistical significance. Compared with IGRA-negative controls, TCR-alpha repertoires from active tuberculosis had smaller mean NN-distances to GMM-specific TCRs, which suggests that these TCRs underwent clonal expansion.

The clonotype comes from a donor between 10 and 35 years old with latent tuberculosis or without tuberculosis infection. Specimen: PBMCs. This chain is built from TRBV5-1 and TRBJ2-5, with 7 central nucleotides matching TRBD1. For the CDR3, the sequence is CASRGGPTVEETQYF. The DNA reads as follows: TGCGCCAGCAGAGGGGGCCCCACGGTCGAAGAGACCCAGTACTTC.